Presented here are 17 T cell receptor beta chains from one specimen sequenced in a study of OX40 agonist ivuxolimab in advanced cancers. Sequencing used immunoSEQ multiplex PCR; TCRdb keeps in-frame clones, though not all of them. This sample has about 40,000 clones, with roughly 91% found just once. The starting material was CD4+ or CD8+ T cells sorted from blood, obtained in a trial of the OX40 agonist ivuxolimab. Receptor source: an adult with an advanced solid tumor such as melanoma, head and neck, liver or kidney cancer.

The rearrangement links TRBV5-1 to TRBJ2-5, with a possible D match to TRBD1 (5 bases). Looked up from germline, CDR1 is SGHRS and CDR2 is YFSETQ. This CDR3 is 15 amino acids long. V gave up 2 bases and J gave up 5 bases, with 16 bases separating them. The CDR3 reads CASSFGPIGAETQYF. The CDR3 nucleotides are TGCGCCAGCAGCTTCGGGCCCATAGGGGCTGAGACCCAGTACTTC.

This rearrangement joins TRBV10-3 to TRBJ2-3, with 7 bases identical to TRBD2. This CDR3 spans 12 amino acids. The germline V gene encodes CDR1 ENHRY and CDR2 SYGVKD. Trimming cost V 7 bases and J 5 bases; bases outside gene matches: 3. This chain's CDR3 is CAITPGGDTQYF. Written as DNA, the CDR3 is TGTGCCATCACCCCGGGGGGAGATACGCAGTATTTT.

This rearrangement joins TRBV5-6 to TRBJ2-1; possibly TRBD1 or TRBD2 for D (5 bases each). This CDR3 spans 15 amino acids. Trimming cost V 5 bases and J 5 bases, with 17 bases left between them. Germline V lookup: CDR1 SGHDT, CDR2 YYEEEE. For the CDR3, the DNA is TGTGCCAGCAGGCTACGGGGCTCGGCAGACAATGAGCAGTTCTTC. It translates to CASRLRGSADNEQFF.

V is TRBV5-6 and J is TRBJ1-1, with D possibly being TRBD1 (6 bases). CDR3 size: 15 residues. The germline V gene has CDR1 SGHDT and CDR2 YYEEEE. The ends were cut back, 3 bases at V and 5 bases at J, with 17 bases in the middle. The CDR3 reads CASSSTGTGRTEAFF. For the CDR3, the DNA is TGTGCCAGCAGCTCGACGGGAACAGGGAGAACTGAAGCTTTCTTT.

This clone is a singleton in its sample. In DNA form, the CDR3 reads TGTGCCAGCAGCTCGGCTAGTGGGGGGCCCGGGGAGCTGTTTTTT. Its translation is CASSSASGGPGELFF. The chain links TRBV28 to TRBJ2-2; the D call may be TRBD1 or TRBD2 (6 bases each). This CDR3 contains 15 residues. Germline V CDR1 and CDR2: MDHEN, SYDVKM. V was shortened by 6 bases and J by 6 bases, with 17 bases between the two germline ends.

The chain couples TRBV7-3 to TRBJ2-1; D is uncertain. CDR3 length: 12 amino acids. Trimming cost V 4 bases and J 6 bases, with 7 bases left between them. CDR1 is SGHTA and CDR2 is FQGTGA in the germline V gene. The CDR3 nucleotides read TGTGCCAGCAGCTCCCTCTCCAATGAGCAGTTCTTC. Translation gives CASSSLSNEQFF. Full variable domain (outside the CDR3, taken from reference TRBV7-3 and TRBJ2-1): GAGVSQTPSNKVTEKGKYVELRCDPISGHTALYWYRQSLGQGPEFLIYFQGTGAADDSGLPNDRFFAVRPEGSVSTLKIQRTERGDSAVYLCASSSLSNEQFFGPGTRLTVL.

About this clone itself: A junction end diverges from the germline sequence, so it may reflect a read error. The rearrangement links TRBV5-1 to TRBJ2-7; TRBD1 aligns across 8 bases. The germline gives CDR1 SGHRS, CDR2 YFSETQ. The CDR3 runs to 14 residues. CDR3 sequence reads: CASSLGQEVYEQYF. DNA of the CDR3: TGCGCCAGCAGTTTGGGACAGGAGGTCTACGAGCAGTACTTC.

V and J are TRBV7-2 and TRBJ2-1; D perhaps matches TRBD1 (5 bases). This CDR3 has 15 amino acids. The germline gives CDR1 SGHTA, CDR2 FQGNSA. Trimming removed 5 bases at V and 7 bases at J, with 18 bases between. The DNA for the CDR3 is TGTGCCAGCAGCAGCTTAGGGGCAGTGAGGAATGAGCAGTTCTTC. As protein: CASSSLGAVRNEQFF.

On this clone: The junction departs from germline at one end; a sequencing error may be responsible. The chain recombines TRBV7-7 with TRBJ2-1; 8 positions match TRBD1. Germline assignment: CDR1 SSHAT and CDR2 FNYEAQ (reference sequence). This CDR3 spans 16 amino acids. CDR3 coding DNA: TGTGCTAGCAGCCCCTGGACAGGGCTATCCTACAATGAGCAGTTCTTC. Protein product: CASSPWTGLSYNEQFF.

V gene TRBV7-8 combines with J gene TRBJ2-2, with D perhaps TRBD1 (8 bases). CDR3 length: 15 residues. Germline V gives CDR1 SGHVS, CDR2 FQNEAQ. V was clipped by 2 bases and J by 6 bases, with 13 bases between them. The CDR3 is CASSLYRGGPGELFF. CDR3 in DNA: TGTGCCAGCAGCTTATACAGGGGGGGCCCCGGGGAGCTGTTTTTT.

The CDR3 DNA is TGTGCCAGCAGCTTCCCTAGTGGGGGAATAAACACCGGGGAGCTGTTTTTT. It is translated as CASSFPSGGINTGELFF. V gene TRBV11-2 combines with J gene TRBJ2-2, with D perhaps matching TRBD1 or TRBD2 (5 bases each). The CDR3 extends over 17 amino acids. Trimming took 3 bases from V and 2 from J, leaving 16 bases between them. Germline CDR1 SGHAT, CDR2 FQNNGV.

This chain joins TRBV11-2 and TRBJ2-7, with TRBD2 as a possible D gene (5 bases). Trimming cost V 6 bases and J 6 bases, with 18 bases left between them. Germline CDR1 SGHAT, CDR2 FQNNGV. This CDR3 is built from 14 residues. The CDR3 region has the DNA TGTGCCAGCAGGCAAGCGGCAATAGGCGGCGAGCAGTACTTC. This gives the protein CASRQAAIGGEQYF.

The J gene is TRBJ2-5, the V gene TRBV4-1; a possible D gene is TRBD1 (5 bases). The J call is doubtful: the DNA matches TRBJ2-7 better. The CDR3 consists of 16 residues. The germline V gene encodes CDR1 MGHRA and CDR2 YSYEKL. CDR3 sequence: CASSQDRFSGINEQYF. CDR3 DNA: TGCGCCAGCAGCCAAGATAGATTTTCAGGGATCAACGAGCAGTACTTC.

The chain recombines TRBV28 with TRBJ2-1, with 7 bases aligning to TRBD1. Trimming removed 6 bases from V and 3 bases from J; junction bases left unmatched: 35. Per germline, CDR1 MDHEN and CDR2 SYDVKM. This CDR3 comprises 24 residues. The CDR3 DNA reads TGTGCCAGCAGCGAACGATACCGGGACAGAATTAAGAGAAACCGGGATACTCACTACAATGAGCAGTTCTTC. Protein: CASSERYRDRIKRNRDTHYNEQFF.

This chain uses TRBV9 with TRBJ2-5; 9 positions agree with TRBD1. V dropped 0 bases and J dropped 4; count of bases not matched to a gene: 10. The length of the CDR3 is 17 residues. The germline V gene encodes CDR1 SGDLS and CDR2 YYNGEE. CDR3 region: CASSVATGGQGRETQYF. In nucleotides, the CDR3 is TGTGCCAGCAGCGTAGCTACTGGAGGACAGGGGAGAGAGACCCAGTACTTC.

In nucleotides, the CDR3 is TGTGCCAGTCGCTCAGGGGGCCTGAATGAGCAGTTCTTC. It specifies CASRSGGLNEQFF. The rearrangement uses TRBV6-6 and TRBJ2-1; 8 bases fit TRBD1. CDR1 and CDR2 (germline): MNHNY, SVGAGI (reference sequence). The CDR3 is 13 amino acids. Trimming took 9 bases from V and 7 from J; bases not matched to a gene: 8.

The V and J genes are TRBV5-5 and TRBJ2-1; 7 bases are a match to TRBD2. Trimming cost V 4 bases and J 13 bases; bases outside gene matches: 8. This CDR3 contains 12 residues. CDR1 SGHKS and CDR2 YYEKEE come from the germline V gene (reference sequence). DNA of the CDR3: TGTGCCAGCAGCCCCCGAGCGGGACCTCAGTTCTTC. The encoded protein is CASSPRAGPQFF. The variable domain in full, completed from reference TRBV5-5 and TRBJ2-1, reads DAGVTQSPTHLIKTRGQQVTLRCSPISGHKSVSWYQQVLGQGPQFIFQYYEKEERGRGNFPDRFSARQFPNYSSELNVNALLLGDSALYLCASSPRAGPQFFGPGTRLTVL.